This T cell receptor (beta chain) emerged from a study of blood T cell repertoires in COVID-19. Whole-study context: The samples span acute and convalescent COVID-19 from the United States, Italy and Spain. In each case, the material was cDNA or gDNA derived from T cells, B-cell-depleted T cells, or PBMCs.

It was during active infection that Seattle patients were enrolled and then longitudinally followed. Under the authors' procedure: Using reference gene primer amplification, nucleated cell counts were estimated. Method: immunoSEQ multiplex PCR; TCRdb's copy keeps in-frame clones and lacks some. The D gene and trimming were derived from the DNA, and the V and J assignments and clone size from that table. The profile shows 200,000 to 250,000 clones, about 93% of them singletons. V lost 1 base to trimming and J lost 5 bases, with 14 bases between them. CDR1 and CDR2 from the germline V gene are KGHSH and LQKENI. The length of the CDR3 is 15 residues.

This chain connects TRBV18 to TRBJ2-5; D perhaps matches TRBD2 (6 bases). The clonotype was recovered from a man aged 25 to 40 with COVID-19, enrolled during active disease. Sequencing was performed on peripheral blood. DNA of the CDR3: TGTGCCAGCTCACCACGGACCCCCCGGGGGGAGACCCAGTACTTC. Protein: CASSPRTPRGETQYF.